The 18 T cell receptor beta chains listed next were all sequenced from one sample in a study of blood T cell repertoires in COVID-19. Profiled with immunoSEQ multiplex PCR; TCRdb holds only in-frame clones, not every one. Among around 380,000 clones listed, more than 70% were seen once. What was sequenced was PBMCs or T cells enriched from blood (not recorded which). The receptors derive from a man aged 25 to 40 who had recovered from COVID-19.

The chain carries TRBV25-1 and TRBJ1-4; D is ambiguous. V lost 6 bases to trimming and J lost 8 bases, with 16 bases between them. CDR3 length: 14 residues. Per the germline V gene, CDR1 is MGHDK and CDR2 is SYGVNS. The CDR3 sequence: CASSPGLANEKLFF. The CDR3 nucleotides are TGTGCCAGCAGCCCCGGCTTAGCGAACGAAAAACTGTTTTTT. The entire variable domain, with the rest obtained from reference TRBV25-1 and TRBJ1-4, is as follows: EADIYQTPRYLVIGTGKKITLECSQTMGHDKMYWYQQDPGMELHLIHYSYGVNSTEKGDLSSESTVSRIRTEHFPLTLESARPSHTSQYLCASSPGLANEKLFFGSGTQLSVL.

This chain joins TRBV7-9 and TRBJ1-5; unclear D gene. CDR1 and CDR2 (germline): SEHNR, FQNEAQ (reference sequence). Trimming left V 5 bases short and J 5 bases short, with 16 bases between. The CDR3 is 15 residues long. The CDR3 loop reads CASSPITGKDQPQHF. The CDR3 nucleotides are TGTGCCAGCAGCCCGATTACGGGGAAAGATCAGCCCCAGCATTTT.

The chain carries TRBV7-8 and TRBJ1-3; no firm D call. Germline CDR1 and CDR2: SGHVS and FQNEAQ. Deletions cut 5 bases from V and 0 bases from J, with 14 bases between. The CDR3 runs 16 residues. This CDR3 reads CASSMDGLPSGNTIYF. The CDR3 DNA follows: TGTGCCAGCAGCATGGACGGACTCCCCTCTGGAAACACCATATATTTT.

This clone came up a few times. V and J are TRBV19 and TRBJ1-1; the match to TRBD1 covers 9 bases. Trimming took 1 base from V and 3 from J; bases not matched to a gene: 0. Per the germline V gene, CDR1 is LNHDA and CDR2 is SQIVND (reference sequence). This CDR3 is built from 14 residues. CDR3: CASSIGDRDTEAFF. The CDR3 bases are TGTGCCAGTAGTATAGGGGACAGGGACACTGAAGCTTTCTTT.

This chain connects TRBV5-1 to TRBJ2-7, with TRBD1 identical over 8 bases. The V segment lost 0 bases and the J segment 2 bases; nucleotides outside the gene matches: 7. Per the germline V gene, CDR1 is SGHRS and CDR2 is YFSETQ. The length of the CDR3 is 16 residues. The CDR3 coding sequence is TGCGCCAGCAGCTTGGTGTCAGGGGGCAGGACCTACGAGCAGTACTTC. It encodes CASSLVSGGRTYEQYF. Based on the CDR3 plus reference TRBV5-1 and TRBJ2-7, the full variable domain is KAGVTQTPRYLIKTRGQQVTLSCSPISGHRSVSWYQQTPGQGLQFLFEYFSETQRNKGNFPGRFSGRQFSNSRSEMNVSTLELGDSALYLCASSLVSGGRTYEQYFGPGTRLTVT.

This chain uses TRBV13 with TRBJ2-1; tentative D call: TRBD2 (6 bases). The CDR3 loop spans 15 amino acids. V was pared by 1 base and J by 10 bases, with 17 bases between. Germline-derived CDR1 and CDR2 are PRHDT and FYEKMQ (reference sequence). The CDR3 spells CASSLVSGTNGEQFF. The CDR3 DNA follows: TGTGCCAGCAGCTTAGTTAGCGGAACCAATGGGGAGCAGTTCTTC.

The V and J genes are TRBV5-6 and TRBJ1-2, with D unresolved. V dropped 1 base and J dropped 6 bases, with 7 bases sitting between them. Germline-derived CDR1 and CDR2 are SGHDT and YYEEEE. The CDR3 is made up of 12 amino acids. For the CDR3, the DNA is TGTGCCAGCAGCTTGTCGTCCGATGGCTACACCTTC. It encodes CASSLSSDGYTF. The full variable domain, completed using reference TRBV5-6 and TRBJ1-2, is DAGVTQSPTHLIKTRGQQVTLRCSPKSGHDTVSWYQQALGQGPQFIFQYYEEEERQRGNFPDRFSGHQFPNYSSELNVNALLLGDSALYLCASSLSSDGYTFGSGTRLTVV.

The V and J genes are TRBV19 and TRBJ1-5, with 7 positions matching TRBD1. CDR3 length: 15 residues. The ends lost 3 bases at V and 9 bases at J; junction bases unmatched: 11. Germline V gene sequence: CDR1 LNHDA, CDR2 SQIVND (reference sequence). This chain's CDR3 is CASSIRDSLYRPQHF. Here the CDR3 DNA reads TGTGCCAGTAGTATTCGGGACAGTCTTTATCGGCCCCAGCATTTT.

The rearrangement joins TRBV6-5 to TRBJ2-5, with 9 bases identical to TRBD1. The junction had 8 bases not matched to a gene; V was cut back by 6 bases and J by 9 bases. Per the germline V gene, CDR1 is MNHEY and CDR2 is SVGAGI. The CDR3 length is 13 residues. The CDR3 reads CASRGTGKGAQYF. The CDR3 nucleotides are TGTGCCAGCAGAGGGACAGGGAAGGGCGCCCAGTACTTC.

This chain uses TRBV7-2 with TRBJ1-2; TRBD1 matches 8 bases. Germline values: CDR1 SGHTA, CDR2 FQGNSA. With 5 bases clipped from V and 7 bases from J, the junction kept 6 bases outside the gene matches. This CDR3 contains 13 residues. The CDR3 region has the DNA TGTGCCAGCAGCCTAGGGACAGGCGGTGGCTACACCTTC. Translated, it gives CASSLGTGGGYTF.

This chain joins TRBV18 and TRBJ2-7; TRBD1 matches 8 bases. CDR1 and CDR2 from the germline V gene are KGHSH and LQKENI. The CDR3 sequence is 19 residues long. Trimming took 6 bases from V and 0 from J; bases not matched to a gene: 19. The CDR3 coding sequence is TGTGCCAGCTCCATGCAGGGTTCAGGGGGCGCCTCGGTCTCCTACGAGCAGTACTTC. Its translation is CASSMQGSGGASVSYEQYF.

V and J are TRBV7-2 and TRBJ2-1; maybe TRBD1 (5 bases). Germline assignment: CDR1 SGHTA and CDR2 FQGNSA. The CDR3 covers 15 residues. V was cut by 5 bases and J by 4 bases, with 15 bases left in between. CDR3 residues: CASSPSSREYNEQFF. The CDR3 nucleotides read TGTGCCAGCAGCCCGTCCAGCAGGGAATACAATGAGCAGTTCTTC.

In its sample, this clone was seen once. The chain combines TRBV7-9 with TRBJ1-5; possible D gene TRBD1, 6 bases. Trimming left V 1 base short and J 9 bases short, with 13 bases between. Germline V gene data show CDR1 as SEHNR and CDR2 as FQNEAQ (reference sequence). The CDR3 sequence is 14 residues long. CDR3 nucleotide sequence: TGTGCCAGCAGCTTAGGTACACAGGGTTCGCCCCAGCATTTT. This gives the protein CASSLGTQGSPQHF.

The chain employs TRBV19 and TRBJ1-2; D unclear. This CDR3 has 13 amino acids. V lost 0 bases, J lost 4 bases, and 6 bases lay in between. CDR1 LNHDA and CDR2 SQIVND come from the germline V gene (reference sequence). CDR3 nucleotides: TGTGCCAGTAGTATAGAAGACTTCTATGGCTACACCTTC. Translating it yields CASSIEDFYGYTF.

The rearrangement joins TRBV18 to TRBJ1-5; no reliable D call. With 1 base removed from V and 5 bases from J, the gap between germline ends came to 15 bases. CDR3 length equals 16 residues. Germline V lookup: CDR1 KGHSH, CDR2 LQKENI. The DNA of the CDR3 is TGTGCCAGCTCACCACGTGCGGGTGCGAGGGATCAGCCCCAGCATTTT. Translation: CASSPRAGARDQPQHF.

The V gene is TRBV25-1, the J gene TRBJ2-1; TRBD2 aligns across 12 bases. The germline gives CDR1 MGHDK, CDR2 SYGVNS. V lost 3 bases, J lost 4 bases, and 4 bases stayed unmatched. This CDR3 spans 16 amino acids. CDR3 sequence: CASSDPSGGAYNEQFF. The CDR3 DNA follows: TGTGCCAGCAGTGATCCTAGCGGGGGGGCTTACAATGAGCAGTTCTTC.

V and J are TRBV30 and TRBJ1-3; 9 nucleotides match TRBD1. The germline V gene has CDR1 GTSNPN and CDR2 SVGIG (reference sequence). J gave up 1 base and V 3 bases, and 7 bases lay outside the gene matches. The CDR3 sequence is 16 residues long. CDR3 DNA sequence: TGTGCCTGGAGACTTAAGGGGACAGGGTCTGGAAACACCATATATTTT. This encodes CAWRLKGTGSGNTIYF.

On this clone: This sample also contains other DNA sequences that code for the same CDR3. This chain joins TRBV6-5 and TRBJ1-4, with D possibly being TRBD1 (5 bases). The germline gives CDR1 MNHEY, CDR2 SVGAGI. The CDR3 has 16 amino acids. Trimming pared 2 bases from V and 0 bases from J, leaving 10 bases between. The DNA for the CDR3 is TGTGCCAGCAGTTACCGCGGGGGGGCAACTAATGAAAAACTGTTTTTT. Protein product: CASSYRGGATNEKLFF.